This TCR beta chain is from a study of cytomegalovirus exposure and HLA in healthy donors. Remarks on this clone: The antigen is unknown.

Whole-study results and caveats: Sequencing artifact likely explains a cluster of highly shared sequence variants.

60 Vbeta and 13 Jbeta primers were used in PCR. Sequenced by immunoSEQ multiplex PCR; TCRdb stores in-frame clones only, minus some. Among about 160,000 clones, roughly 80% were seen once, and the ten largest hold 7% to 9.5%. The clonotype originates from a male donor in good health and CMV-seropositive. Material: PBMCs.

CDR3 DNA: TGTGCCAGCGGAGGGGGGGCGACCGACGAGCAGTACTTC. Protein: CASGGGATDEQYF. The V gene is TRBV6-1, the J gene TRBJ2-7, with D possibly being TRBD2 (7 bases). The V end was cut by 8 bases, the J end by 5 bases, with 16 bases between. Germline CDR1 MNHNS, CDR2 SASEGT. This CDR3 comprises 13 residues.